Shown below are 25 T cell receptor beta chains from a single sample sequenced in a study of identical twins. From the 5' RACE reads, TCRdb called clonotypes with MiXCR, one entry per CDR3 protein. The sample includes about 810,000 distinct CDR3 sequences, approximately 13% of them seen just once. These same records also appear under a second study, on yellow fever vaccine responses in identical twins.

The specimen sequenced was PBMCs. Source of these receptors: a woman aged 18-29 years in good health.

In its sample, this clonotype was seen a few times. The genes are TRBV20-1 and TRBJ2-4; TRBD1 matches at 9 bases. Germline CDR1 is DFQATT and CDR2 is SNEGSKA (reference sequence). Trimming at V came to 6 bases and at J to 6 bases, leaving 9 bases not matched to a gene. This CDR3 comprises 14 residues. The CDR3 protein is CSATIPGQGNIQYF. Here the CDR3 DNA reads TGCAGTGCCACTATACCGGGACAGGGAAACATTCAGTACTTC.

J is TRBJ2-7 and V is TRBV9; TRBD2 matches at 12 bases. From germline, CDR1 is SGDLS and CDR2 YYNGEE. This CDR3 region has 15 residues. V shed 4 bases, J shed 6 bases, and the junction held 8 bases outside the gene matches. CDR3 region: CASSPSSGRASEQYF. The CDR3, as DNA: TGTGCCAGCAGCCCTTCTAGCGGGAGGGCTTCCGAGCAGTACTTC.

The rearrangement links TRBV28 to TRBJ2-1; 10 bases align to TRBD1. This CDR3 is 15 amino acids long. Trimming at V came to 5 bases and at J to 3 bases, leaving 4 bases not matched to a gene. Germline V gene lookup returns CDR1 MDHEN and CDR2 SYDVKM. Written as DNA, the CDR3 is TGTGCCAGCAGTGGTGGGACAGGGGTCTACAATGAGCAGTTCTTC. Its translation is CASSGGTGVYNEQFF.

DNA of the CDR3: TGTGCCAGCAGTTACGCAGCGCGGACAGGGACTGGGGCCAACGTCCTGACTTTC. The encoded protein is CASSYAARTGTGANVLTF. The rearrangement joins TRBV6-2 or TRBV6-3 to TRBJ2-6; 8 positions match TRBD1. This CDR3 has 18 residues. Germline V gene data show CDR1 as MNHEY and CDR2 as SVGEGT. The V gene end was trimmed by 2 bases and the J gene end by 2 bases; junction bases not matched to a gene: 8.

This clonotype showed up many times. CDR3 sequence reads: CASSFGRADTQYF. The CDR3 DNA reads TGTGCCAGCAGCTTCGGGCGAGCAGATACGCAGTATTTT. V usage is TRBV11-2 and J usage is TRBJ2-3; unclear D gene. Trimming took off 3 bases at V and 4 bases at J, with 8 bases between the two ends. Germline assignment: CDR1 SGHAT and CDR2 FQNNGV. The CDR3 is 13 residues long.

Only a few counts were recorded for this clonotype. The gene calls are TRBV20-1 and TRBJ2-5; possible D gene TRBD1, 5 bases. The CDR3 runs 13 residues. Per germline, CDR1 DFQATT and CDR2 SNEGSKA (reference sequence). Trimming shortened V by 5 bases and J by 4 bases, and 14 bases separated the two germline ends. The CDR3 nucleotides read TGCAGTGCTCCCAGGGTGGTCGGAGAGACCCAGTACTTC. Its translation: CSAPRVVGETQYF.

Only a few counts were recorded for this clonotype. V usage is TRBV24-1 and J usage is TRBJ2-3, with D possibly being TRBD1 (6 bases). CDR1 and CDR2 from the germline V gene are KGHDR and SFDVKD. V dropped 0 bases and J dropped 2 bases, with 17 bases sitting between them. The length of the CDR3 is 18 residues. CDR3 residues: CATSDLLGFWGLTDTQYF. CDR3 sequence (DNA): TGTGCCACCAGTGATTTGCTGGGTTTCTGGGGGCTCACAGATACGCAGTATTTT.

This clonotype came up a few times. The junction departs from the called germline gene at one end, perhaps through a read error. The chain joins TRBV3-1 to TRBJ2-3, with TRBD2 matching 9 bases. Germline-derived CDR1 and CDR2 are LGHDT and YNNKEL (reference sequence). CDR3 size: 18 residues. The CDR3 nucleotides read TGTGCCACCAGCTACCTGATTCGGACTAGCGAAAGCACAGATACGCAGTATTTT. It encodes CATSYLIRTSESTDTQYF.

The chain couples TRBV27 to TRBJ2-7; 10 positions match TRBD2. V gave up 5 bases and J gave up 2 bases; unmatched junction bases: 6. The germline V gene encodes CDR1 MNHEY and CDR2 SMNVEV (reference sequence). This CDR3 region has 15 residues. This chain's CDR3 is CASSITSGTTYEQYF. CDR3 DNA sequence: TGTGCCAGCAGTATTACTAGCGGGACTACCTACGAGCAGTACTTC.

The CDR3: CASSLPRGAYEQYF. CDR3 nucleotide sequence: TGTGCCAGCAGCTTACCCAGGGGGGCCTACGAGCAGTACTTC. This rearrangement joins TRBV7-9 to TRBJ2-7, with D perhaps TRBD1 (7 bases). V gave up 2 bases and J gave up 2 bases, with 10 bases separating them. The CDR3 has 14 amino acids. Germline values: CDR1 SEHNR, CDR2 FQNEAQ (reference sequence).

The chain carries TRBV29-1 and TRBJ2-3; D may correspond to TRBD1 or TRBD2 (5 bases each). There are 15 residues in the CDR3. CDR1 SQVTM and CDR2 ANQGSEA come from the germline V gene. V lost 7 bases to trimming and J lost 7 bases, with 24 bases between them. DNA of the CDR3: TGCAGCGCCAAAATGAGGGACCCCGTTATTCATACGCAGTATTTT. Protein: CSAKMRDPVIHTQYF.

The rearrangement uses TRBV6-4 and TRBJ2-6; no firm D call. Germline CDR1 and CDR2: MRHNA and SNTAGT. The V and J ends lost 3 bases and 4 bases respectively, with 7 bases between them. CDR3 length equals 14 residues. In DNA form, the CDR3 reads TGTGCCAGCAGTGAGAATCCAGGGGCCAACGTCCTGACTTTC. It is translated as CASSENPGANVLTF.

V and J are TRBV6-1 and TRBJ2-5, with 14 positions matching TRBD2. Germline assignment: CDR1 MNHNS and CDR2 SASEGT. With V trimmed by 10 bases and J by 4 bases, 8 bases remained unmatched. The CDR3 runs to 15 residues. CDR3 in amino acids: CATYSGTSGRETQYF. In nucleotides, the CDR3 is TGTGCCACCTATTCCGGGACTAGCGGGAGAGAGACCCAGTACTTC.

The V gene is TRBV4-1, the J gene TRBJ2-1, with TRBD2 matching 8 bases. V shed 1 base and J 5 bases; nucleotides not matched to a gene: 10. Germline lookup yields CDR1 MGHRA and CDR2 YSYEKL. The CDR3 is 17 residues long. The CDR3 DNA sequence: TGCGCCAGCAGCCAAGGGGAGACTAGCGTTTTGAACAATGAGCAGTTCTTC. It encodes CASSQGETSVLNNEQFF.

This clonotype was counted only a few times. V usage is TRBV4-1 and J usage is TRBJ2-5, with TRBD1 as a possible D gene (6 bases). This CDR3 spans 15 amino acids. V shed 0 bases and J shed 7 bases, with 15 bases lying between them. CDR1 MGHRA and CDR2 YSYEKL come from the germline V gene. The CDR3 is CASSQELQGIGTQYF. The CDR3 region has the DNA TGCGCCAGCAGCCAAGAGTTACAGGGCATTGGGACCCAGTACTTC.

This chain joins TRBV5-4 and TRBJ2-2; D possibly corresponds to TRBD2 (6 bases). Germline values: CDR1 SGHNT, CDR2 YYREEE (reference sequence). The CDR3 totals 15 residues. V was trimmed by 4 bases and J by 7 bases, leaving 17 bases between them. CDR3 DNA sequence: TGTGCCAGCAGCCCGATTACCGGGAGCGGCGGGGAGCTGTTTTTT. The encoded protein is CASSPITGSGGELFF.

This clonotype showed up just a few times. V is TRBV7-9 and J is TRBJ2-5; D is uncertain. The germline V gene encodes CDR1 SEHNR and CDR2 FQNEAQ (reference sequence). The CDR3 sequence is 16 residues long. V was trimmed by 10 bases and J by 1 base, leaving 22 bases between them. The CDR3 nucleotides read TGTGCCACGGAACTCGGTCTAGGCGGTATCCAAGAGACCCAGTACTTC. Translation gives CATELGLGGIQETQYF. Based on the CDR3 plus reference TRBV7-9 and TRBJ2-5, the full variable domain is DTGVSQNPRHKITKRGQNVTFRCDPISEHNRLYWYRQTLGQGPEFLTYFQNEAQLEKSRLLSDRFSAERPKGSFSTLEIQRTEQGDSAMYLCATELGLGGIQETQYFGPGTRLLVL.

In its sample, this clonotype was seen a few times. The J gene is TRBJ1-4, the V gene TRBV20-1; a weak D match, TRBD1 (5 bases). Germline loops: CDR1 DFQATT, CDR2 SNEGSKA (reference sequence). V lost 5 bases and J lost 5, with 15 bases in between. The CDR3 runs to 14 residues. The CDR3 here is CSAATQGVNEKLFF. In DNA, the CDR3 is TGCAGTGCTGCTACCCAGGGAGTGAATGAAAAACTGTTTTTT.

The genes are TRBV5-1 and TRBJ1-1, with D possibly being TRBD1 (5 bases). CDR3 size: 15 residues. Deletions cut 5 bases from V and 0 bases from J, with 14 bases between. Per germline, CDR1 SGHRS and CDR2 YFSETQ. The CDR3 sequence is CASRFQGNMNTEAFF. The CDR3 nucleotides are TGCGCCAGCAGGTTTCAGGGCAACATGAACACTGAAGCTTTCTTT.

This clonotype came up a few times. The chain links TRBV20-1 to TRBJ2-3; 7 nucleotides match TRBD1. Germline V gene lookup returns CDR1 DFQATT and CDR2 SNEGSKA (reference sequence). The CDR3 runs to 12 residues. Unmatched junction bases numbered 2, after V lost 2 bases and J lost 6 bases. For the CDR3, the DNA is TGCAGTGCTAGAAAAGGGGGCGATACGCAGTATTTT. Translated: CSARKGGDTQYF.

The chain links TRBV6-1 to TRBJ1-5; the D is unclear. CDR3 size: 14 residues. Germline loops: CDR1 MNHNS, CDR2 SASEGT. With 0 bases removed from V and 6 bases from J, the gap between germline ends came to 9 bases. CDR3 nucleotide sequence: TGTGCCAGCAGTGAAGCAGGGAATGGTCAGCCCCAGCATTTT. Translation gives CASSEAGNGQPQHF.

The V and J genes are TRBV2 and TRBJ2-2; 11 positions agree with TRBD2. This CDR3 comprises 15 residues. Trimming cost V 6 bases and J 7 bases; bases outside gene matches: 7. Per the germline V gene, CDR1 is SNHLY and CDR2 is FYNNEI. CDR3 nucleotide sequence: TGTGCCAGCAGGGTAGCGGGGGGGCCGATCGGGGAGCTGTTTTTT. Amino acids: CASRVAGGPIGELFF.

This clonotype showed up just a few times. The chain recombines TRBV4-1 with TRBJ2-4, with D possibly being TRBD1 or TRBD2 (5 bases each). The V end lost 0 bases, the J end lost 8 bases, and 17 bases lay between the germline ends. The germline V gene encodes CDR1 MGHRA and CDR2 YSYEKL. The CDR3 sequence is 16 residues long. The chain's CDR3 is CASSQDSGPLMDIQYF. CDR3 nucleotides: TGCGCCAGCAGCCAAGATTCGGGACCTTTGATGGACATTCAGTACTTC.

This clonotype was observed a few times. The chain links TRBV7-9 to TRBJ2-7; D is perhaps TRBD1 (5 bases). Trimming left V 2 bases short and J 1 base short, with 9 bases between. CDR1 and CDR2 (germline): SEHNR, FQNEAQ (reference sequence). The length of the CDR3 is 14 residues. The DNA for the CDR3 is TGTGCCAGCAGCTTACAGGGTATGTCCTACGAGCAGTACTTC. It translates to CASSLQGMSYEQYF.

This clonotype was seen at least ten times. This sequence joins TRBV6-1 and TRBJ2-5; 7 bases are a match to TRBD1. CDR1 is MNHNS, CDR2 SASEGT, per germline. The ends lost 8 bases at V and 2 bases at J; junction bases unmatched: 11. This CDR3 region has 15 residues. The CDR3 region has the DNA TGTGCCAGCGGCTATCCAGGGGGTTGGCAAGAGACCCAGTACTTC. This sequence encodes CASGYPGGWQETQYF.